This TCR beta chain was recovered during a study of blood T cell repertoires in COVID-19. For the study at large: Acute and convalescent COVID-19 specimens originated in the United States, Italy and Spain. Sample material is recorded as cDNA or gDNA derived from T cells, B-cell-depleted T cells, or PBMCs.

Per the original methods: Nucleated cell counts were estimated from reference gene primer amplification. The table came from immunoSEQ multiplex PCR; TCRdb's copy has only in-frame clones and leaves some out. V, J and clone size are those of that table, while D and trimming were read from the DNA. The data contain hundreds of thousands of clones, roughly nine tenths of them singletons. This CDR3 spans 16 amino acids. Trimming took 0 bases from V and 1 from J, leaving 10 bases between them. Germline V gives CDR1 SGHNT, CDR2 YYREEE (reference sequence). Material: peripheral blood. The chain employs TRBV5-4 and TRBJ2-2, with TRBD2 as a possible D gene (5 bases). This TCR was sampled from a man in his fifties or sixties who had recovered from COVID-19. CDR3 nucleotide sequence: TGTGCCAGCAGCTTGGCTCCAGGACTGAACACCGGGGAGCTGTTTTTT. Amino acid sequence: CASSLAPGLNTGELFF.